This entry lists 6 T cell receptor beta chains sequenced from one sample in a study of T cell responses to AZD1222 COVID-19 vaccine. This table comes from immunoSEQ multiplex PCR, and its TCRdb copy is limited to in-frame clones, with some not included. This sample has fewer than 130,000 clones, with 81% found just once. The sequences come from peripheral blood, collected on day 0 of AZD1222 vaccination. The receptors shown here come from an adult in good health.

V is TRBV6-5 and J is TRBJ2-1, with 8 bases aligning to TRBD2. There are 14 residues in the CDR3. J lost 5 bases, V lost 6 bases, and 6 bases had no gene match. Germline-derived CDR1 and CDR2 are MNHEY and SVGAGI. In DNA form, the CDR3 reads TGTGCCAGCAGGCGGATAGCGGGGAACAATGAGCAGTTCTTC. This codes for CASRRIAGNNEQFF.

J is TRBJ1-2 and V is TRBV28, with 7 bases matching TRBD1. Germline CDR1 MDHEN, CDR2 SYDVKM. After removal of 6 bases from V and 0 bases from J, the junction contained 7 bases not matched to a gene. The CDR3 sequence is 15 residues long. Here the CDR3 DNA reads TGTGCCAGCAGAGCGGACAGGATAGCTAACTATGGCTACACCTTC. This encodes CASRADRIANYGYTF.

The chain recombines TRBV19 with TRBJ2-7; 8 bases are a match to TRBD1. CDR1 and CDR2 (germline): LNHDA, SQIVND (reference sequence). The CDR3 is 11 amino acids. J lost 7 bases, V lost 6 bases, and 2 bases had no gene match. DNA of the CDR3: TGTGCCAGTAGGGACAGGGTTGAGCAGTACTTC. This sequence encodes CASRDRVEQYF.

V and J are TRBV7-2 and TRBJ1-2; possibly TRBD1 for D (6 bases). CDR3 length: 12 residues. Germline CDR1 SGHTA, CDR2 FQGNSA. The V end was cut by 4 bases, the J end by 5 bases, with 8 bases between. The CDR3 bases are TGTGCCAGCAGCTCGACAGGTTATGGCTACACCTTC. This translates into CASSSTGYGYTF.

The chain employs TRBV4-3 and TRBJ2-5, with TRBD2 identical over 8 bases. CDR3 size: 16 residues. With 1 base clipped from V and 2 bases from J, the junction kept 6 bases outside the gene matches. Germline V CDR1 and CDR2: LGHNA, YSLEER. CDR3 region: CASSQVRASGQETQYF. In DNA form, the CDR3 reads TGCGCCAGCAGCCAAGTCAGAGCTAGCGGGCAAGAGACCCAGTACTTC.

The chain employs TRBV5-8 and TRBJ2-2, with TRBD1 identical over 9 bases. Germline trimming cut 4 bases from V and 4 bases from J; bases unmatched to any gene: 11. The CDR3 is 17 amino acids. Germline values: CDR1 SGHTS, CDR2 YDEGEE. Here the CDR3 DNA reads TGTGCCAGCAGCAGAAAAGGAAGACAGGGGGGCACCGGGGAGCTGTTTTTT. This codes for CASSRKGRQGGTGELFF.